Given below is one T cell receptor beta chain in context. Its matching antigen is unknown. This sample is part of a study of shared clonotypes between healthy human individuals. Genomic DNA per cell subset filled all wells of several immunoSEQ plates. In the study's own analysis: Without quality scores, immunoSEQ junctional reads could not be filtered like full-length reads. The repertoire was sequenced with immunoSEQ multiplex PCR; TCRdb's copy has only in-frame clones and lacks some. The DNA was the basis for D and trimming; V, J and clone size are from that table. The table has around 1.9 million clones, about 92% seen once. Study-wide points: For naive CD4 cells, around 5% of clonotypes were shared across a handful of donors.

The CDR3 is made up of 13 amino acids. V lost 6 bases to trimming and J lost 4 bases, with 12 bases between them. Germline values: CDR1 MNHEY, CDR2 SVGAGI. CD45RO negativity and positive selection for CCR7 defined naive CD8 cells, a population that excluded terminally differentiated effector memory CD45RA+ cells. Those who donated were healthy HIV-negative adults, with no recent acute infections or vaccinations reported. The sequence was collected from a young man in good health. Some clones in this sample may be carry-over from other donors' samples. The chain joins TRBV6-5 to TRBJ1-1; D possibly corresponds to TRBD1 (5 bases). Sequenced: naive CD8+ T cells from PBMCs. Here the CDR3 DNA reads TGTGCCAGCAGCCAACGGGGGGGCACTGAAGCTTTCTTT. Its protein product is CASSQRGGTEAFF.